The 26 T cell receptor beta chains in this list originate from one sample, sequenced in a study of low-dose radiotherapy and immunotherapy resistance in tumors. First-strand cDNA used TRAV- and TRBV-specific primers, covering alpha and beta chains. TCR amplification used roughly 18 PCR cycles, a constant-region primer and a V-primer adapter. A single record per CDR3 protein comes from TCRdb applying MiXCR to the reads. The sample yields about 89,000 distinct CDR3 sequences, around 9.2% seen once. Noted time point: before trial treatment. Sequences were derived from PBMCs, sampled before treatment. Receptors were obtained from a male donor with prostate cancer.

The sample holds many counts of this clonotype. The chain carries TRBV29-1 and TRBJ2-3; 10 positions agree with TRBD1. Trimming cost V 6 bases and J 5 bases; bases outside gene matches: 8. The CDR3 covers 14 residues. Germline V gene sequence: CDR1 SQVTM, CDR2 ANQGSEA. The CDR3 nucleotides read TGCAGCGTCGCGGGACAGGGGCGGGGAGATACGCAGTATTTT. Residues: CSVAGQGRGDTQYF.

The sample holds one count of this clonotype. This likely stems from a read error, as it lies one base from a far larger clone. V and J are TRBV24-1 and TRBJ2-4; D not resolved. Looked up from germline, CDR1 is KGHDR and CDR2 is SFDVKD. The V end was cut by 1 base, the J end by 13 bases, with 7 bases between. The CDR3 length is 11 residues. The CDR3 DNA sequence: TGTGCCACCAGTGATTTTAGAGAGCAGTACTTC. This sequence encodes CATSDFREQYF.

This clonotype was observed many times. The chain couples TRBV21-1 to TRBJ2-7; TRBD1, the table's D call, was not compared with the DNA. TRBV21-1 is given as a pseudogene. CDR3 length equals 14 residues. CDR3 sequence (DNA): TGTGCCAGCAGCAAACGCAGGGGGATCTACGAGCAGTACTTC. Amino acids: CASSKRRGIYEQYF.

This clonotype has a handful of counts. The rearrangement links TRBV9 to TRBJ2-1; the match to TRBD2 covers 8 bases. CDR1 is SGDLS, CDR2 YYNGEE, per germline. V gave up 0 bases and J gave up 3 bases; unmatched junction bases: 2. The CDR3 loop spans 15 amino acids. The CDR3 DNA follows: TGTGCCAGCAGCGTAGCGGGGGGGATCTACAATGAGCAGTTCTTC. It translates to CASSVAGGIYNEQFF.

This clonotype has at least ten counts. V and J are TRBV2 and TRBJ2-7, with TRBD1 matching over 9 bases. Germline assignment: CDR1 SNHLY and CDR2 FYNNEI. With V trimmed by 4 bases and J by 3 bases, 4 bases remained unmatched. The length of the CDR3 is 14 residues. CDR3 region: CASSAGTGNYEQYF. Here the CDR3 DNA reads TGTGCCAGCAGTGCGGGGACAGGGAACTACGAGCAGTACTTC.

There are many counts of this clonotype. V usage is TRBV7-9 and J usage is TRBJ2-1; tentative D call: TRBD2 (6 bases). V shed 6 bases and J shed 0 bases, with 18 bases lying between them. Germline V lookup: CDR1 SEHNR, CDR2 FQNEAQ (reference sequence). This CDR3 region has 17 residues. CDR3 sequence (DNA): TGTGCCAGCAGGCTAGACTCTAGCGCCCTCTCCTACAATGAGCAGTTCTTC. Its translation is CASRLDSSALSYNEQFF.

This clonotype was counted between two and nine times. This chain connects TRBV5-5 to TRBJ2-7; 7 nucleotides agree with TRBD2. The CDR3 totals 15 residues. With V trimmed by 0 bases and J by 6 bases, 9 bases remained unmatched. Germline CDR1 SGHKS, CDR2 YYEKEE (reference sequence). The CDR3: CASSLAVNIAGEQYF. The CDR3, as DNA: TGTGCCAGCAGCTTGGCTGTCAATATAGCGGGCGAGCAGTACTTC.

This clonotype has ten or more counts. V gene TRBV7-2 combines with J gene TRBJ2-2; unclear D gene. With 5 bases removed from V and 1 base from J, the gap between germline ends came to 11 bases. This CDR3 comprises 15 residues. The germline gives CDR1 SGHTA, CDR2 FQGNSA. CDR3 protein: CASSRNWGNTGELFF. The DNA for the CDR3 is TGTGCCAGCAGCAGGAACTGGGGGAACACCGGGGAGCTGTTTTTT.

This clonotype has at least ten counts. The chain is built from TRBV7-2 and TRBJ1-1, with 8 nucleotides matching TRBD1. The trim removed 3 bases at V and 6 bases at J, leaving 6 bases unmatched. The CDR3 spans 14 residues. The germline CDR1 and CDR2 sequences are SGHTA and FQGNSA. CDR3 bases: TGTGCCAGCAGCTTCTCCGGACAGGGCGCTGAAGCTTTCTTT. This sequence encodes CASSFSGQGAEAFF.

This clonotype was detected many times. The rearrangement joins TRBV28 to TRBJ2-2, with a weak D call TRBD2 (6 bases). The CDR3 consists of 14 residues. Germline values: CDR1 MDHEN, CDR2 SYDVKM. Trimming left V 11 bases short and J 7 bases short, with 20 bases between. The CDR3 reads CAGGTSPRGGELFF. The CDR3 bases are TGTGCCGGAGGAACTAGCCCCCGTGGCGGGGAGCTGTTTTTT.

The sample holds many counts of this clonotype. This chain connects TRBV19 to TRBJ2-3, with no clear D. This CDR3 contains 11 residues. Germline V lookup: CDR1 LNHDA, CDR2 SQIVND (reference sequence). V was shortened by 2 bases and J by 6 bases, with 3 bases between the two germline ends. CDR3 amino acids: CASSISDTQYF. Here the CDR3 DNA reads TGTGCCAGTAGTATATCGGATACGCAGTATTTT.

Concerning this clonotype itself: A far larger clone is one base from this, pointing to a likely read error. The chain joins TRBV5-8 to TRBJ2-1; a weak D match, TRBD2 (6 bases). Germline V gene sequence: CDR1 SGHTS, CDR2 YDEGEE. CDR3 length equals 15 residues. CDR3 in DNA: TGTGTCAGCACCCCCCAAGGAGGGTCCTACAATGAGCAGTTCTTC. It encodes CVSTPQGGSYNEQFF. Complete variable domain (other parts from reference TRBV5-8 and TRBJ2-1): EAGVTQSPTHLIKTRGQQATLRCSPISGHTSVYWYQQALGLGLQFLLWYDEGEERNRGNFPPRFSGRQFPNYSSELNVNALELEDSALYLCVSTPQGGSYNEQFFGPGTRLTVL.

In the case of this clonotype: A read error likely explains this, since a far larger clone differs by one base. V is TRBV28 and J is TRBJ2-3; 8 positions agree with TRBD2. J was trimmed by 2 bases and V by 3 bases; bases with no gene match: 13. Germline V gene lookup returns CDR1 MDHEN and CDR2 SYDVKM. CDR3 length: 18 residues. The DNA of the CDR3 is TGTGCCAGCAGTTTTCCAAGCGGGAGTTCGGGCAACACAGATACGCAGTATTTT. This codes for CASSFPSGSSGNTDTQYF.

This clonotype was seen at least ten times. The rearrangement uses TRBV7-9 and TRBJ2-2, with a tentative D call TRBD1 (6 bases). Trimming removed 5 bases at V and 6 bases at J, with 13 bases between. The CDR3 spans 14 residues. CDR1 SEHNR and CDR2 FQNEAQ come from the germline V gene (reference sequence). CDR3 loop: CASSTRNRAGELFF. CDR3 nucleotides: TGTGCCAGCAGCACCAGAAACAGGGCCGGGGAGCTGTTTTTT.

This clonotype appeared many times. The J gene is TRBJ2-7, the V gene TRBV6-6; 10 bases match TRBD2. V lost 2 bases to trimming and J lost 6 bases; unmatched junction nucleotides: 4. Germline CDR1 is MNHNY and CDR2 is SVGAGI (reference sequence). The CDR3 totals 14 residues. This CDR3 is CASSYASGSSEQYF. In DNA form, the CDR3 reads TGTGCCAGCAGTTACGCTAGCGGGAGCTCCGAGCAGTACTTC.

The table lists this clonotype with many counts. V gene TRBV28 combines with J gene TRBJ2-7; 7 positions agree with TRBD2. Germline V gives CDR1 MDHEN, CDR2 SYDVKM. This CDR3 is built from 15 residues. Unmatched junction bases numbered 11, after V lost 5 bases and J lost 4 bases. CDR3 loop: CASSIGTISGYEQYF. CDR3 bases: TGTGCCAGCAGTATCGGGACTATAAGCGGGTACGAGCAGTACTTC.

At least ten counts were recorded for this clonotype. The V call is TRBV19, the J call TRBJ2-2; 9 bases match TRBD1. Per germline, CDR1 LNHDA and CDR2 SQIVND (reference sequence). V gave up 8 bases and J gave up 6 bases; unmatched junction bases: 4. The CDR3 spans 13 residues. The CDR3 region is CASGTGRAGELFF. CDR3 nucleotide sequence: TGTGCCAGTGGGACAGGGCGGGCCGGGGAGCTGTTTTTT.

In this sample, this clonotype turned up many times. This chain joins TRBV18 and TRBJ2-3; 7 nucleotides align to TRBD1. The CDR3 consists of 15 residues. Germline CDR1 reads KGHSH; CDR2 reads LQKENI. With V trimmed by 5 bases and J by 0 bases, 5 bases remained unmatched. CDR3 amino acids: CASSGQETSTDTQYF. CDR3 nucleotide sequence: TGTGCCAGCTCAGGACAGGAAACAAGCACAGATACGCAGTATTTT.

Many counts were recorded for this clonotype. The chain combines TRBV20-1 with TRBJ2-3; 11 bases fit TRBD2. V dropped 1 base and J dropped 0; count of bases not matched to a gene: 9. Germline V lookup: CDR1 DFQATT, CDR2 SNEGSKA (reference sequence). CDR3 length equals 18 residues. CDR3 in DNA: TGCAGTGCTAGAGTGGGATCTAGCGGGAGGTCTAGCACAGATACGCAGTATTTT. Protein sequence: CSARVGSSGRSSTDTQYF.

The sample holds many counts of this clonotype. The CDR3 protein is CSARDPGDTLFSSPLHF. The DNA of the CDR3 is TGCAGTGCTAGAGATCCCGGGGACACCCTATTTAGTTCACCCCTCCACTTT. The V call is TRBV20-1, the J call TRBJ1-6; possibly TRBD1 for D (6 bases). Germline V gives CDR1 DFQATT, CDR2 SNEGSKA (reference sequence). The CDR3 totals 17 residues. Trimming took 0 bases from V and 9 from J, leaving 21 bases between them.

This clonotype has a count of ten or more. The chain couples TRBV5-1 to TRBJ1-6, with D perhaps matching TRBD1 (6 bases). Germline-derived CDR1 and CDR2 are SGHRS and YFSETQ. Trimming left V 4 bases short and J 7 bases short, with 18 bases between. The CDR3 consists of 16 residues. CDR3 residues: CASSGGRWTDNSPLHF. Written as DNA, the CDR3 is TGCGCCAGCAGCGGGGGCAGGTGGACAGACAATTCACCCCTCCACTTT.

Ten or more counts support this clonotype. This rearrangement joins TRBV7-2 to TRBJ2-7; 8 positions match TRBD1. The CDR3 sequence is 15 residues long. The junction had 7 bases not matched to a gene; V was cut back by 2 bases and J by 4 bases. Germline CDR1 is SGHTA and CDR2 is FQGNSA. The CDR3 loop reads CASSLMLGQEYEQYF. The CDR3 DNA is TGTGCCAGCAGCTTAATGTTGGGACAGGAATACGAGCAGTACTTC.

The sample holds many counts of this clonotype. This rearrangement joins TRBV29-1 to TRBJ2-3; D perhaps matches TRBD1 (5 bases). The CDR3 is 16 amino acids. Trimming stripped 2 bases from V and 1 base from J, with 16 bases between. Germline V CDR1 and CDR2: SQVTM, ANQGSEA. The CDR3, as DNA: TGCAGCGTTGAACCTACATTGGGCAGGGGCACAGATACGCAGTATTTT. Translating gives CSVEPTLGRGTDTQYF.

On this clonotype itself: One base separates it from a far larger clone, so it is likely a read error. The genes are TRBV5-8 and TRBJ2-7; 7 bases agree with TRBD1. V shed 4 bases, J shed 9 bases, and the junction held 13 bases outside the gene matches. The CDR3 runs to 14 residues. From germline, CDR1 is SGHTS and CDR2 YDEGEE. CDR3 in amino acids: CASSPPGGTGGQYF. CDR3 bases: TGTGCCAGCAGCCCCCCAGGGGGTACGGGCGGGCAGTACTTC.

This clonotype occurred many times. The rearrangement uses TRBV29-1 and TRBJ1-2, with TRBD1 matching 7 bases. V dropped 3 bases and J dropped 6; count of bases not matched to a gene: 7. CDR3 length equals 13 residues. Germline V lookup: CDR1 SQVTM, CDR2 ANQGSEA. The CDR3 DNA is TGCAGCGTTGAGAAGGGGGCTGGGCATGGCTACACCTTC. Amino acid sequence: CSVEKGAGHGYTF. The entire variable domain, with the rest obtained from reference TRBV29-1 and TRBJ1-2, is as follows: SAVISQKPSRDICQRGTSLTIQCQVDSQVTMMFWYRQQPGQSLTLIATANQGSEATYESGFVIDKFPISRPNLTFSTLTVSNMSPEDSSIYLCSVEKGAGHGYTFGSGTRLTVV.

This clonotype was detected many times. The chain carries TRBV4-3 and TRBJ2-5, with TRBD1 matching over 9 bases. After removal of 4 bases from V and 4 bases from J, the junction contained 4 bases not matched to a gene. Germline V gene lookup returns CDR1 LGHNA and CDR2 YSLEER. The CDR3 sequence is 14 residues long. CDR3 nucleotides: TGCGCCAGCAGCCGATCACAGGGGGCAGAGACCCAGTACTTC. Amino acid sequence: CASSRSQGAETQYF.